The rows below give T cell receptor beta chains drawn from one sample of a study of CD8 T cells in Susac syndrome. Each CDR3 protein gets one entry after TCRdb re-called the immunoSEQ multiplex PCR reads with MiXCR. The table includes approximately 200,000 distinct CDR3 sequences, approximately 95% detected once. Sequenced: CD4+ T cells from PBMCs. The source of these receptors is a human donor with multiple sclerosis. Both conserved end residues are part of each CDR3. D genes are given only for firm matches. Not every row has a clone size; where given, it reads once, few, many or a size class.

j_call,d_call,clone_size,v_call,cdr3_aa,cdr3_nt
TRBJ1-2,TRBD1,NA,TRBV5-1,CASSLDRDSNYGYTF,TGCGCCAGCAGCTTGGATCGGGACAGCAACTATGGCTACACCTTC
TRBJ2-3,NA,NA,TRBV9,CASSVGPTDTQYF,TGTGCCAGCAGCGTAGGACCCACCGATACGCAGTATTTT
TRBJ2-3,NA,NA,TRBV6-2/TRBV6-3,CASGDPARTQYF,TGTGCCAGCGGAGACCCCGCGCGTACGCAGTATTTT
TRBJ2-3,NA,once,TRBV7-3,CASSLLSVDTQYF,TGTGCCAGCAGCTTACTATCAGTAGATACGCAGTATTTT
TRBJ1-6,NA,NA,TRBV30,CASTSPTLHF,TGTGCTTCGACATCTCCCACCCTCCACTTT
TRBJ1-5,NA,NA,TRBV15,CATSRDRVHQPQHF,TGTGCCACCAGCAGAGATCGGGTCCATCAGCCCCAGCATTTT
TRBJ2-5,NA,NA,TRBV29-1,CSVRDGAGETQYF,TGCAGCGTGAGGGACGGGGCCGGAGAGACCCAGTACTTC
TRBJ2-5,NA,NA,TRBV20-1,CSARKQPQETQYF,TGCAGTGCTAGAAAGCAGCCTCAAGAGACCCAGTACTTC
TRBJ1-2,TRBD1,NA,TRBV3-1,CASSLPGQVGGYTF,TGTGCCAGCAGCCTTCCGGGACAGGTGGGCGGCTACACCTTC
TRBJ2-6,NA,NA,TRBV29-1,CSVEGVSGANVLTF,TGCAGCGTTGAAGGTGTCTCTGGGGCCAACGTCCTGACTTTC
TRBJ2-1,NA,NA,TRBV9,CASSVGGGSTYNEQFF,TGTGCCAGCAGCGTAGGAGGGGGTAGCACCTACAATGAGCAGTTCTTC
TRBJ2-3,NA,NA,TRBV20-1,CSVLRGDTQYF,TGCAGTGTCCTGAGGGGGGATACGCAGTATTTT
TRBJ1-1,TRBD1,NA,TRBV30,CAWSAGQGTEAFF,TGTGCCTGGAGTGCCGGACAGGGGACTGAAGCTTTCTTT
TRBJ1-5,NA,NA,TRBV5-1,CASSLNRDQPQHF,TGCGCCAGCAGCTTAAACCGCGATCAGCCCCAGCATTTT
TRBJ2-5,NA,NA,TRBV11-1,CASSFQGTPRTQYF,TGTGCCAGCAGCTTTCAAGGGACCCCAAGGACCCAGTACTTC
TRBJ2-1,TRBD2,NA,TRBV20-1,CSATGLAVEWNEQFF,TGCAGTGCTACGGGACTAGCGGTGGAGTGGAATGAGCAGTTCTTC
TRBJ2-5,NA,NA,TRBV7-9,CASSVRGPQETQYF,TGTGCCAGCAGCGTCCGGGGACCCCAAGAGACCCAGTACTTC
TRBJ1-2,NA,once,TRBV19,CASTPPGLLYGYTF,TGTGCCAGTACTCCTCCGGGCCTTCTTTATGGCTACACCTTC
TRBJ1-2,TRBD1,once,TRBV28,CASSPHNPGQGAGYTF,TGTGCCAGCAGTCCCCACAACCCGGGACAGGGCGCTGGCTACACCTTC
TRBJ2-2,NA,NA,TRBV24-1,CATSDTYPNTGELFF,TGTGCCACCAGTGATACCTATCCGAACACCGGGGAGCTGTTTTTT
TRBJ2-1,TRBD2,once,TRBV18,CASSPIGTSGEQFF,TGTGCCAGCTCACCAATTGGGACTAGCGGTGAGCAGTTCTTC
TRBJ2-3,TRBD2,NA,TRBV2,CASSELAGSPDTQYF,TGTGCCAGCAGTGAACTAGCGGGGAGTCCGGATACGCAGTATTTT
TRBJ1-1,NA,NA,TRBV25-1,CASSGGGEGRTEAFF,TGTGCCAGCAGCGGAGGGGGTGAAGGGCGCACTGAAGCTTTCTTT
TRBJ2-4,NA,NA,TRBV14,CASSILTGNIQYF,TGTGCCAGCAGCATCCTAACAGGGAACATTCAGTACTTC
TRBJ1-2,NA,NA,TRBV9,CASSVGGRRRDYGYTF,TGTGCCAGCAGCGTAGGAGGCCGACGGAGAGACTATGGCTACACCTTC
TRBJ2-5,TRBD2,NA,TRBV2,CASSVERGARETQYF,TGTGCCAGCAGTGTCGAGCGGGGGGCTCGAGAGACCCAGTACTTC
TRBJ1-1,NA,NA,TRBV6-5,CASSYAQGSAEAFF,TGTGCCAGCAGTTACGCCCAGGGCTCGGCTGAAGCTTTCTTT
TRBJ1-6,NA,NA,TRBV3-1,CASSPIGNSPLHF,TGTGCCAGCAGCCCGATCGGGAATTCACCCCTCCACTTT
TRBJ1-6,NA,NA,TRBV12-3/TRBV12-4,CASSSGTRNSPLHF,TGTGCCAGCAGTTCCGGGACACGTAATTCACCCCTCCACTTT
TRBJ2-7,NA,NA,TRBV7-8,CASTADGSYEQYF,TGTGCCAGCACCGCGGACGGTTCCTACGAGCAGTACTTC